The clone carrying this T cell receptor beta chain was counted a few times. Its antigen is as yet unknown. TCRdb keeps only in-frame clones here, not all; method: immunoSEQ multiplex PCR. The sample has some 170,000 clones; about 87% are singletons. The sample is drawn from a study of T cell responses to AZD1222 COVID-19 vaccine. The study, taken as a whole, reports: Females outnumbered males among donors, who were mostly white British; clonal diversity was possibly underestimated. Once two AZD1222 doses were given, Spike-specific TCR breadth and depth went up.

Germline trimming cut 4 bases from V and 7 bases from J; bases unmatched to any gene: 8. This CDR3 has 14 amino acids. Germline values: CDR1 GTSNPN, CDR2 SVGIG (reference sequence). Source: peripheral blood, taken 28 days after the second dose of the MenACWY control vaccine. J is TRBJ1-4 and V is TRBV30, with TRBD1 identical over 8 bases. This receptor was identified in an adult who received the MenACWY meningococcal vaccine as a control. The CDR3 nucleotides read TGTGCCTGGAACCCGCAGGGGGCAGGTGAAAAACTGTTTTTT. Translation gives CAWNPQGAGEKLFF.